Here is one TCR beta chain with its context. Its target antigen remains unknown. This entry is derived from a study of T cells expressing NK-cell markers (dated by TCRdb to about 2020). Study-level background: TCR beta-chain repertoires were profiled in sorted CD3+CD56+NKG2C+, CD3+CD56+NKG2C- and CD3+CD56-NKG2C+ T-cell subsets from eight donors. Seven of the eight sequenced donors were HCMV-seropositive and one was HCMV-seronegative. The study sequenced eight donors, all healthy volunteers chosen at random: three men and five women. The libraries were sequenced on Illumina HiSeq 2000/2500, MiSeq or NextSeq, producing 2 x 150 bp reads. General findings and caveats noted by the study authors: Those dominant clonotypes were again the most abundant among CD3+CD56-NKG2C+ cells in a few donors, at about 25-65%. It remained unclear whether the expanded NKG2C-expressing T cell clones were specific for HCMV antigens. In roughly six donors, the dominant CD3+CD56+NKG2C+ clonotypes were among the top 10 CD8+ clonotypes and accounted for about 1.0-7.5% of CD8+ T cells.

Based on the germline V gene (reference sequence), the CDR1 and CDR2 sequences are MNHEY and SMNVEV. Taken from cysteine to phenylalanine, the CDR3 has 13 residues. No DNA is listed. HCMV-specific IgG was detected in serum with a commercial ELISA kit to determine HCMV serostatus. Peripheral blood mononuclear cells were isolated from blood by Ficoll density gradient centrifugation. The sequencer listed for this sample is Illumina HiSeq 2000. 5'RACE template switching, by which a universal primer site and unique molecular identifiers were added, was used to make TCR beta cDNA libraries. Synthesis of cDNA was primed from the TCR beta constant segment and was followed by two consecutive PCR amplification steps. As for how the authors treated the data: MIGEC was used to demultiplex reads and group reads by UMI, and MiTCR was used to assemble and quantify clonotypes. To remove erroneous sequences, TCR cDNA sequences were retained only when supported by two or more reads. The tcR package was used for downstream repertoire analysis, and clonotypes were matched across fractions by CDR3 nucleotide sequence plus V segment. VDJmatch was used to annotate antigen specificity against VDJdb, with one amino acid substitution allowed in CDR3. TCRdb reprocessed the reads, so every CDR3 protein sequence counts as one entry and DNA is not shown. The V and J calls were determined by TCRdb, not by the authors. The sample's records list about 110,000 distinct CDR3 sequences. About 18% of the sample is held by the ten biggest clonotypes.

The rearranged chain carries TRBV27 and TRBJ2-1; TCRdb indicates TRBD1, and absent DNA this call remains unverified. Sequences were obtained from blood T cells: a sorted CD56 or NKG2C T cell subset, CD4+ or CD8+ T cells, or bulk PBMC T cells (not recorded which). This sequence was found in a woman aged 18-70 years in good health. For the CDR3, the sequence is CASSLQVNNEQFF.